The sequence of this TCR beta chain was determined in a study of glioma-infiltrating T cells after dendritic cell vaccination (dated by TCRdb to the mid-2010s). For the study in its entirety: The cohort comprised about 15 glioblastoma patients from Phase I and II dendritic cell vaccination trials, 9 newly diagnosed and 6 with recurrent disease. Between the early 2000s and the early 2010s, the patients were given dendritic cell vaccination pulsed with autologous tumor lysate. To make the vaccine, monocyte-derived dendritic cells were cultured for seven to eight days with IL-4 and GM-CSF and then pulsed overnight with autologous tumor lysate. Three intradermal dendritic cell vaccine injections were administered to patients at biweekly intervals in the arm below the axilla. Deep sequencing of TCR beta CDR3 regions was used to quantify tumor-infiltrating lymphocyte content and compare tumor and blood repertoires in dendritic cell-vaccinated glioblastoma patients. Survival after dendritic cell vaccination was correlated with TCR sequencing metrics, such as TIL content and the overlap between tumor and blood repertoires.

Germline trimming: 4 bases from V, 15 bases from J; junction bases outside gene matches: 6. CDR3 length: 13 amino acids, cysteine to phenylalanine. Only the CDR3 region is kept as DNA, spanning 39 bases read in frame from base 1. Sequences MNHNS (CDR1) and SASEGT (CDR2) are obtained from the germline V gene. Beyond this particular receptor, the publication reports: After dendritic cell vaccination, a higher estimated pretreatment TIL content predicted longer time to progression and overall survival. The cohort was small and heterogeneous, only a few patients had full blood and tumor sets, and even fewer had initial-recurrent tumor pairs. The response model built on TCR overlap across three groups was characterized as speculative, with prospective validation still needed. No direct relationship between TCR clonality and survival was found, suggesting a diverse polyclonal response may matter.

The time point tag for this specimen amounts to: after dendritic cell vaccination, including at tumor progression/relapse. Patients were selected on the basis of adequate residual fresh-frozen tumor tissue and more than two years of available survival data. None of the glioblastoma patients carried an isocitrate dehydrogenase mutation, although molecular status otherwise varied. PBMC were collected before vaccination, two weeks after the third vaccination, and at tumor progression when it occurred. The Qiagen DNeasy Blood extraction Kit was used to extract genomic DNA. A note on this clone: The clone's antigen remains unknown. No base qualities exist here, and no much larger clone lies one base off it.

TCRB CDR3 regions were amplified from about 2 ug genomic DNA, or all available DNA if less, using the immunoSEQ assay. The multiplex PCR relied on 60 forward primers for TCR V beta segments and 13 reverse primers for J beta segments. Synthetic control templates were spiked into each sample at limiting dilution to estimate reads per starting template. Reads of 87 bp were generated by sequencing on the Illumina HiSeq System. The original methods were these. PCR and sequencing errors were removed by merging closely related sequences with a nearest neighbor algorithm. TCR overlap was measured as the percentage of unique tumor TCR beta sequences that were also present in the peripheral blood of the same patient. Imported from immuneACCESS, the table was reduced by TCRdb to in-frame sequences with V and J called. These copies leave out some clones; in studies compared against another copy, an unresolved V gene accounts for under half, and the cause of the remainder is not known. V and J calls plus clone size are reproduced from that table; the DNA served to infer D and trimming. Here the sample has more than 95,000 clones; almost 90% occur a single time. The ten largest make up roughly 3% of the sample.

This TCR was sampled from a human donor with glioblastoma. Here the sequenced sample was blood, taken after dendritic cell vaccination. Recombination joined TRBV6-1 with TRBJ2-4, with 13 bases in between that match TRBD2. The nucleotide sequence is TGTGCCAGCAGTGTCGGACTAGCGGGAGTTGGGTACTTC. Translated, it reads CASSVGLAGVGYF.